This TCR beta chain was captured in a study of T cell changes during pregnancy in multiple sclerosis. CDR1 and CDR2 from the germline V gene are MNHNS and SASEGT. The J segment lost 8 bases and the V segment lost 4 bases, leaving 6 bases of the junction unmatched. The CDR3 has 15 amino acids. Produced via immunoSEQ multiplex PCR; TCRdb's table is partial and in-frame only. This table has under 9,500 clones, about 89% appearing once. The chain couples TRBV6-1 to TRBJ2-1; 12 nucleotides line up with TRBD2. The sequence derives from a female donor in good health, enrolled as a control in a pregnancy study. Sequenced material: CD8+ T cells from peripheral blood mononuclear cells, taken in the first trimester of pregnancy. The CDR3 bases are TGTGCCAGCAGTGCAGCTAGCGGGGGGGGGCATGAGCAGTTCTTC. Translation gives CASSAASGGGHEQFF.